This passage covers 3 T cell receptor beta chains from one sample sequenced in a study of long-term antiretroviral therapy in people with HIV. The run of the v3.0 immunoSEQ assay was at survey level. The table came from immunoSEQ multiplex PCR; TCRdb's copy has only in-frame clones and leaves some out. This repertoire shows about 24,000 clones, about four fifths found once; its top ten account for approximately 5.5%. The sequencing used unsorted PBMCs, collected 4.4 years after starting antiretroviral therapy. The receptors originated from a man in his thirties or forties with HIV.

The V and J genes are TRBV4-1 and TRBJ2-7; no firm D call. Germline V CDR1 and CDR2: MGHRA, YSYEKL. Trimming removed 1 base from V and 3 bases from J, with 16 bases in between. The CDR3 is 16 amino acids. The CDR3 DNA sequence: TGCGCCAGCAGCCAAGTCCCATTTGAGGTGGGCTACGAGCAGTACTTC. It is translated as CASSQVPFEVGYEQYF.

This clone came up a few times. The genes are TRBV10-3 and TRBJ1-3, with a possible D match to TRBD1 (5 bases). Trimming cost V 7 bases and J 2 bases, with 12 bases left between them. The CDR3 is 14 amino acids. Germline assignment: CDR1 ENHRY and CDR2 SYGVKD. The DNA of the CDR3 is TGTGCCATCACCGACAGCGCCCCTGGAAACACCATATATTTT. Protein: CAITDSAPGNTIYF.

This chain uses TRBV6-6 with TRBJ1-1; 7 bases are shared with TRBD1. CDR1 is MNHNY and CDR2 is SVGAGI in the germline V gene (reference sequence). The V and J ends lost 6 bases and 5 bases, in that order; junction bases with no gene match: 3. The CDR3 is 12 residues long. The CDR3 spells CASRQGLTEAFF. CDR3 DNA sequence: TGTGCCAGCAGACAGGGGTTAACTGAAGCTTTCTTT.